These T cell receptor beta chains were read from a single sample in a study of blood T cell repertoires in COVID-19. The table came from immunoSEQ multiplex PCR; TCRdb's copy has only in-frame clones and leaves some out. The sample contains 53,000 or so clones, roughly nine tenths of which appear only once. The sequencing sample was made of peripheral blood. The receptors stem from a human donor in a cohort sampled during active COVID-19. Both conserved end residues are part of each CDR3. Expanded clones get a size class; other rows say once, few or many, or leave the size out.

clone_size j_call v_call cdr3_aa
once TRBJ2-1 TRBV30 CAYNSGQGDNEQFF
NA TRBJ1-6 TRBV25-1 CASSELGGSSPLHF
NA TRBJ1-1 TRBV3-1/TRBV3-2 CASSQDGGGTEAFF
once TRBJ2-1 TRBV24-1 CATSDFSGSSGEQFF
NA TRBJ2-1 TRBV6-5 CASLTGTASYNEQFF
NA TRBJ2-3 TRBV14 CASSPWDGRDSDTQYF
NA TRBJ1-6 TRBV28 CASSLGSYNSPLHF
NA TRBJ1-4 TRBV7-8 CASSADGRTNEKLFF
NA TRBJ2-1 TRBV19 CASSTILLAGVNEQFF
NA TRBJ2-3 TRBV9 CASSVFSQEGDTQYF
NA TRBJ2-1 TRBV9 CASSVNGGGNEQFF
NA TRBJ2-1 TRBV3-1/TRBV3-2 CASSQGPLAVPYNEQFF
NA TRBJ2-5 TRBV2 CASSEVSGQETQYF
NA TRBJ1-2 TRBV6-5 CASSRAGRNYGYTF
NA TRBJ2-3 TRBV5-4 CASSMGGADTQYF
NA TRBJ1-1 TRBV18 CASSYNRTGEVFF
NA TRBJ2-1 TRBV2 CASRERTSGDLQFF
NA TRBJ1-5 TRBV2 CASSDLKPDRVNQPQHF
NA TRBJ1-4 TRBV11-1 CASSLERTNEKLFF
NA TRBJ1-3 TRBV5-5 CASSLGLGATGSGNTIYF
NA TRBJ2-1 TRBV2 CASSGQGIEQFF
NA TRBJ1-2 TRBV4-3 CASSRDRASGYTF
NA TRBJ2-1 TRBV15 CATSRGATGVGNEQFF
NA TRBJ2-7 TRBV3-1/TRBV3-2 CASSQVQGYEQYF
NA TRBJ2-3 TRBV19 CASSKGTRGPDTQYF
NA TRBJ2-3 TRBV6-4 CASSDSEGRPDTQYF
NA TRBJ2-1 TRBV3-1/TRBV3-2 CASSQDVWDFSYNEQFF
NA TRBJ1-1 TRBV5-5 CASSSPEPQGNTEAFF
NA TRBJ1-6 TRBV19 CASKKGDSPLHF